This TCR beta chain stems from a study of response to subunit inactivated influenza vaccine. V lost 5 bases and J lost 4; bases outside the gene matches: 6. The CDR3 is 15 amino acids. Germline values: CDR1 SGHAT, CDR2 FQNNGV. Study observations and caveats: It was the authors' suggestion that each seasonal influenza vaccination recruits few new T cells.

One entry per CDR3 protein results from TCRdb running MiXCR on the RT-PCR reads. Of 700,000 to 800,000 distinct CDR3 sequences listed, 18% are singletons. The table lists this clonotype with a few counts. As yet, its antigen is unknown. The sequence derives from a man aged 50 to 59 who received an inactivated influenza vaccine. Here the sequenced sample was PBMCs from blood, taken 5 days after vaccination. The V gene is TRBV11-2, the J gene TRBJ2-1, with TRBD2 matching 9 bases. The CDR3 region is CASSPWTSAYNEQFF. CDR3 bases: TGTGCCAGCAGCCCCTGGACTAGCGCATACAATGAGCAGTTCTTC.